These T cell receptor beta chains were read from a single sample in a study of blood T cell repertoires in COVID-19. Measured with immunoSEQ multiplex PCR; TCRdb has only the in-frame clones, and not every one. The data show around 270,000 clones, roughly 89% seen once. Material for sequencing was peripheral blood. These receptor sequences come from a man aged 25 to 40 with acute or convalescent COVID-19. The CDR3 runs from the conserved cysteine through the conserved F or W. The D gene is left open where the match is weak. Not all rows give a size; the values are once, few, many and, for expanded clones, a class.

CDR3aa: CASSPGTGDRIGNAYEQYF
CDR3nt: TGTGCCAGCTCACCTGGCACGGGGGACAGGATCGGTAACGCGTACGAGCAGTACTTC
len: 19
v_gene: TRBV18
abundance: once
d_gene: TRBD1
j_gene: TRBJ2-7

CDR3aa: CSALDRNWDTIYF
CDR3nt: TGCAGCGCCTTGGACAGGAATTGGGACACCATATATTTT
len: 13
v_gene: TRBV29-1
abundance: .
d_gene: TRBD1
j_gene: TRBJ1-3

CDR3aa: CASSLGNLENQPQHF
CDR3nt: TGTGCCAGCAGCTTAGGTAATTTAGAAAATCAGCCCCAGCATTTT
len: 15
v_gene: TRBV11-2
abundance: .
d_gene: .
j_gene: TRBJ1-5

CDR3aa: CASSPTGGSSEEAFF
CDR3nt: TGTGCCAGCTCACCCACAGGGGGATCCAGCGAGGAAGCTTTCTTT
len: 15
v_gene: TRBV18
abundance: .
d_gene: TRBD1
j_gene: TRBJ1-1

CDR3aa: CASGITGIYSDSNQPQHF
CDR3nt: TGTGCTAGTGGTATAACAGGGATATACTCCGATAGCAATCAGCCCCAGCATTTT
len: 18
v_gene: TRBV12-5
abundance: .
d_gene: .
j_gene: TRBJ1-5

CDR3aa: CASGFARDYEQYF
CDR3nt: TGTGCCAGCGGTTTTGCCAGGGACTACGAGCAGTACTTC
len: 13
v_gene: TRBV6-6
abundance: .
d_gene: .
j_gene: TRBJ2-7

CDR3aa: CSVVMTGDQPQHF
CDR3nt: TGCAGCGTCGTAATGACAGGGGATCAGCCCCAGCATTTT
len: 13
v_gene: TRBV29-1
abundance: .
d_gene: TRBD1
j_gene: TRBJ1-5

CDR3aa: CASSQDYMFYEQYF
CDR3nt: TGTGCCAGCAGCCAAGATTATATGTTCTACGAGCAGTACTTC
len: 14
v_gene: TRBV3-1/TRBV3-2
abundance: .
d_gene: .
j_gene: TRBJ2-7

CDR3aa: CASSSYPQGWGYTF
CDR3nt: TGTGCCAGCAGTTCCTACCCTCAGGGGTGGGGCTACACCTTC
len: 14
v_gene: TRBV28
abundance: .
d_gene: .
j_gene: TRBJ1-2

CDR3aa: CASSSGGPPGELFF
CDR3nt: TGCGCCAGCAGCTCGGGGGGGCCCCCCGGGGAGCTGTTTTTT
len: 14
v_gene: TRBV5-1
abundance: .
d_gene: TRBD2
j_gene: TRBJ2-2

CDR3aa: CSVIEGLVLSEQFF
CDR3nt: TGCAGCGTCATAGAGGGACTAGTCTTGTCTGAGCAGTTCTTC
len: 14
v_gene: TRBV29-1
abundance: .
d_gene: TRBD2
j_gene: TRBJ2-1

CDR3aa: CASSSSGRKHTGELFF
CDR3nt: TGTGCCAGCAGTTCGAGCGGGAGGAAACATACCGGGGAGCTGTTTTTT
len: 16
v_gene: TRBV7-9
abundance: .
d_gene: TRBD2
j_gene: TRBJ2-2

CDR3aa: CASSQDIFGLRQRNEQFF
CDR3nt: TGTGCCAGCAGCCAAGATATTTTTGGGTTGAGGCAGCGAAATGAGCAGTTCTTC
len: 18
v_gene: TRBV3-1/TRBV3-2
abundance: .
d_gene: .
j_gene: TRBJ2-1

CDR3aa: CASSLAGVRNEQFF
CDR3nt: TGTGCCAGCAGTCTAGCGGGAGTGCGGAATGAGCAGTTCTTC
len: 14
v_gene: TRBV6-5
abundance: once
d_gene: TRBD2
j_gene: TRBJ2-1

CDR3aa: CASSWIGTGVNYEQFF
CDR3nt: TGTGCCAGCAGTTGGATCGGGACAGGGGTTAACTATGAGCAGTTCTTC
len: 16
v_gene: TRBV28
abundance: once
d_gene: TRBD1
j_gene: TRBJ2-1

CDR3aa: CATPEENEQYF
CDR3nt: TGTGCCACCCCGGAGGAGAACGAGCAGTACTTC
len: 11
v_gene: TRBV25-1
abundance: .
d_gene: .
j_gene: TRBJ2-7

CDR3aa: CASSSQGITSTDTQYF
CDR3nt: TGTGCCAGCTCGTCACAGGGGATTACTAGCACAGATACGCAGTATTTT
len: 16
v_gene: TRBV18
abundance: .
d_gene: TRBD1
j_gene: TRBJ2-3

CDR3aa: CASSLVGTAGSRTGELFF
CDR3nt: TGTGCCAGCAGCTTGGTCGGAACGGCGGGATCACGCACCGGGGAGCTGTTTTTT
len: 18
v_gene: TRBV7-9
abundance: .
d_gene: .
j_gene: TRBJ2-2

CDR3aa: CASRLTTDTDTQYF
CDR3nt: TGTGCCAGCAGGCTGACTACCGACACAGATACGCAGTATTTT
len: 14
v_gene: TRBV6-5
abundance: .
d_gene: .
j_gene: TRBJ2-3

CDR3aa: CASSLGVGGTEEAFF
CDR3nt: TGCGCCAGCAGCTTGGGTGTAGGCGGGACTGAAGAAGCTTTCTTT
len: 15
v_gene: TRBV5-1
abundance: .
d_gene: .
j_gene: TRBJ1-1

CDR3aa: CSVEPGFATINEQFF
CDR3nt: TGCAGCGTTGAGCCGGGTTTCGCCACGATCAATGAGCAGTTCTTC
len: 15
v_gene: TRBV29-1
abundance: .
d_gene: .
j_gene: TRBJ2-1